This T cell receptor (beta chain) was observed in a study of cytomegalovirus exposure and HLA in healthy donors. This clone was recorded only once. The antigen remains undetermined. General observations from the study: Most TCR sequences were uncommon, yet certain public TCRs appeared in many donors. Presence/absence analyses assumed roughly uniform sequencing depth across donors. A highly shared variant cluster was judged a likely technical artifact.

Researchers ran the PCR with 60 Vbeta and 13 Jbeta primers. Sequenced by immunoSEQ multiplex PCR; TCRdb stores in-frame clones only, minus some. Of some 120,000 clones in the sample, about 80% are singletons; the top ten hold approximately 11%. V shed 3 bases and J shed 3 bases, with 18 bases lying between them. Per the germline V gene, CDR1 is SGHNT and CDR2 is YYREEE (reference sequence). The CDR3 is 16 residues long. This chain joins TRBV5-4 and TRBJ1-2, with a possible D match to TRBD1 (6 bases). Sequenced input: PBMCs. The TCR originated in a man under 40 in good health and CMV-seropositive. Written as DNA, the CDR3 is TGTGCCAGCAGCTCACCTAAACAGGGAATCCACTATGGCTACACCTTC. It translates to CASSSPKQGIHYGYTF.